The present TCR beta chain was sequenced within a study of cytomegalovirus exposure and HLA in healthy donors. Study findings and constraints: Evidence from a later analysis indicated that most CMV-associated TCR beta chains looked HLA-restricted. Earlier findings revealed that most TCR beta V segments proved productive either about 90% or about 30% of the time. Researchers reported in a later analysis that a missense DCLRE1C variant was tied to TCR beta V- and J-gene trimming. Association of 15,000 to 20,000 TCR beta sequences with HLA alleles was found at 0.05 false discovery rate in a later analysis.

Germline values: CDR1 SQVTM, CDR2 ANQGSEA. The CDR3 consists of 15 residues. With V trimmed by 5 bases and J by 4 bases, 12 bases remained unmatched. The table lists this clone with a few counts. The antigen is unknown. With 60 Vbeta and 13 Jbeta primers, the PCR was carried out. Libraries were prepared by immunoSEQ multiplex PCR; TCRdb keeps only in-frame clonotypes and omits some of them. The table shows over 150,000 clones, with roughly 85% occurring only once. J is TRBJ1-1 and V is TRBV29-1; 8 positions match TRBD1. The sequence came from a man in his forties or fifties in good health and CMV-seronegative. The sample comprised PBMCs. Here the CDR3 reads CSVKDRALMSTEAFF. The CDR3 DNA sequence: TGCAGCGTTAAGGACAGGGCTCTTATGAGCACTGAAGCTTTCTTT.